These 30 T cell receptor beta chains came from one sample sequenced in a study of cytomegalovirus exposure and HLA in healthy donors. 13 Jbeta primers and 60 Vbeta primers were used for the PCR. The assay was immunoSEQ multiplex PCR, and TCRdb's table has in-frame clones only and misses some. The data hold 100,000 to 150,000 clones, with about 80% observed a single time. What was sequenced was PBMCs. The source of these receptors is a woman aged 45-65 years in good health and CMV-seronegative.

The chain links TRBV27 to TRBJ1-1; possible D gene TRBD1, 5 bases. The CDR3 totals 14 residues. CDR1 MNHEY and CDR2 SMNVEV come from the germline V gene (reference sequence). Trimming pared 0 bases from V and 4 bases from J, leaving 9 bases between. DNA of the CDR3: TGTGCCAGCAGTTTATCCAGGGTGGCCACTGAAGCTTTCTTT. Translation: CASSLSRVATEAFF.

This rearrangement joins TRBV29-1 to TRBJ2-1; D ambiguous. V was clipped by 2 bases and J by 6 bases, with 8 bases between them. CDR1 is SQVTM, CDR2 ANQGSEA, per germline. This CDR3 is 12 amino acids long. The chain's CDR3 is CSVEPSGNEQFF. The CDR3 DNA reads TGCAGCGTTGAACCTAGTGGCAATGAGCAGTTCTTC.

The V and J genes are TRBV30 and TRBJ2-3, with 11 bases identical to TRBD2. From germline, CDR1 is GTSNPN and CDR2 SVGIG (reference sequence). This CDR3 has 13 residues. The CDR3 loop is CTLTSGRSDTQYF. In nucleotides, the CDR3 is TGTACCCTTACTAGCGGGAGATCAGATACGCAGTATTTT. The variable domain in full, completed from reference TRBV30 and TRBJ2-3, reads SQTIHQWPATLVQPVGSPLSLECTVEGTSNPNLYWYRQAAGRGLQLLFYSVGIGQISSEVPQNLSASRPQDRQFILSSKKLLLSDSGFYLCTLTSGRSDTQYFGPGTRLTVL.

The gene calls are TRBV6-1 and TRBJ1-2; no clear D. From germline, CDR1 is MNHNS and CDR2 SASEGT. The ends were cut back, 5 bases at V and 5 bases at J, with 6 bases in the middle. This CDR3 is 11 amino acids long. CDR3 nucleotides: TGTGCCAGCAGTCGGGAGTATGGCTACACCTTC. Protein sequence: CASSREYGYTF.

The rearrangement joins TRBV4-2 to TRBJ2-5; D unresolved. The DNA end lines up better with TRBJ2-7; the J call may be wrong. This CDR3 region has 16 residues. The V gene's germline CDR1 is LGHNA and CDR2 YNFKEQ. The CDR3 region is CASSQDLRRQTYEQYF. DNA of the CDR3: TGTGCCAGCAGCCAAGATCTCCGCAGGCAGACCTACGAGCAGTACTTC.

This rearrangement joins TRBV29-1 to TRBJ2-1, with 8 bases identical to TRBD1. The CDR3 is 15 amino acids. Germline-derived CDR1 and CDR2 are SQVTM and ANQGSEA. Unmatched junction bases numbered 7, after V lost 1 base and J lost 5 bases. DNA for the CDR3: TGCAGCGTTGAAGGCACAGGGGGTAGCAACAATGAGCAGTTCTTC. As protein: CSVEGTGGSNNEQFF.

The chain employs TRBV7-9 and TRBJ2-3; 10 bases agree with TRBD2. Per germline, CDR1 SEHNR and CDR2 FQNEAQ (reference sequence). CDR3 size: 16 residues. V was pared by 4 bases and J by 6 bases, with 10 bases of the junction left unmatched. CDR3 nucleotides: TGTGCCAGCAGCTGGAGCGGGAGGGAGCCCGGGGATACGCAGTATTTT. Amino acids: CASSWSGREPGDTQYF.

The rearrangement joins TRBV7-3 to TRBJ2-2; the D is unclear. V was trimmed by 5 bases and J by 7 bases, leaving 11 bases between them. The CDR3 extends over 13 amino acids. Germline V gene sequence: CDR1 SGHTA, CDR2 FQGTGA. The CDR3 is CASSQVSGGELFF. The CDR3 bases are TGTGCCAGCAGCCAAGTGTCAGGCGGGGAGCTGTTTTTT.

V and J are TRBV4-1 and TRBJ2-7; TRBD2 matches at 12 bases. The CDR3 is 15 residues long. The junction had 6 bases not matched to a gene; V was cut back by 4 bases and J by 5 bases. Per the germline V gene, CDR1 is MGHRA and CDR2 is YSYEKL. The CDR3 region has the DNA TGCGCCAGCAGCCTCAGACTAGCGGGAGCCCACGAGCAGTACTTC. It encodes CASSLRLAGAHEQYF.

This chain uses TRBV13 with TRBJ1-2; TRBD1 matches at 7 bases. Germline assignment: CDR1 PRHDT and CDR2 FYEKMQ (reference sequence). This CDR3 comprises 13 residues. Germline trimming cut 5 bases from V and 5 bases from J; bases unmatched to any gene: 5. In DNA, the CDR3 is TGTGCCAGCAGCAACGGGACAGAGTATGGCTACACCTTC. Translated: CASSNGTEYGYTF. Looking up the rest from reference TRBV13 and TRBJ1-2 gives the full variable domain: AAGVIQSPRHLIKEKRETATLKCYPIPRHDTVYWYQQGPGQDPQFLISFYEKMQSDKGSIPDRFSAQQFSDYHSELNMSSLELGDSALYFCASSNGTEYGYTFGSGTRLTVV.

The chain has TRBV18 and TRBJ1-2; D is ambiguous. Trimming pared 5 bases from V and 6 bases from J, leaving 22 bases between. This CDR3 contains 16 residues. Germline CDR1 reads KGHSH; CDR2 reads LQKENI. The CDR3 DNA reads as TGTGCCAGCTCAGAGGAACTGACGCGGGGAAAGGATGGCTACACCTTC. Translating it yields CASSEELTRGKDGYTF. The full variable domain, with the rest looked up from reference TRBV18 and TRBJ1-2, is NAGVMQNPRHLVRRRGQEARLRCSPMKGHSHVYWYRQLPEEGLKFMVYLQKENIIDESGMPKERFSAEFPKEGPSILRIQQVVRGDSAAYFCASSEELTRGKDGYTFGSGTRLTVV.

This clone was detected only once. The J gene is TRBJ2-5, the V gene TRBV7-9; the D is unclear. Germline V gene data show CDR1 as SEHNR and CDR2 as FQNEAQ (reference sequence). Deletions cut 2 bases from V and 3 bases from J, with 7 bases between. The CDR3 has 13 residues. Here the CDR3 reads CASSLRGEETQYF. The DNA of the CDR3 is TGTGCCAGCAGCTTAAGAGGTGAAGAGACCCAGTACTTC.

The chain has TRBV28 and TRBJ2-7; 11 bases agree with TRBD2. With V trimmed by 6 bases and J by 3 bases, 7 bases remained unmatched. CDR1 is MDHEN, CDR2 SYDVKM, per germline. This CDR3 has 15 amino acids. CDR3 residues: CASSPSGTSGYEQYF. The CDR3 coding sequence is TGTGCCAGCAGCCCATCCGGGACTAGCGGCTACGAGCAGTACTTC.

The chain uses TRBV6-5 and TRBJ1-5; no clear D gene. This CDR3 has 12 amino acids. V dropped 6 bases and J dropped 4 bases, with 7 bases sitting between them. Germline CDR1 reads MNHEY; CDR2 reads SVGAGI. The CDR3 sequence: CASRASNQPQHF. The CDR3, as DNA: TGTGCCAGCAGGGCCTCTAATCAGCCCCAGCATTTT.

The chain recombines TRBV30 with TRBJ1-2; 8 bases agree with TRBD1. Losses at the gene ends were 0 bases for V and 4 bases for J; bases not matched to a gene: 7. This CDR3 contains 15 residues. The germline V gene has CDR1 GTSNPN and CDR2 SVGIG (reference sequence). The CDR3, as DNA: TGTGCCTGGAGTGTACGCAGGGGGCAGCCCTATGGCTACACCTTC. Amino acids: CAWSVRRGQPYGYTF. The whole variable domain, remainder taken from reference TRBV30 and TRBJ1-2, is SQTIHQWPATLVQPVGSPLSLECTVEGTSNPNLYWYRQAAGRGLQLLFYSVGIGQISSEVPQNLSASRPQDRQFILSSKKLLLSDSGFYLCAWSVRRGQPYGYTFGSGTRLTVV.

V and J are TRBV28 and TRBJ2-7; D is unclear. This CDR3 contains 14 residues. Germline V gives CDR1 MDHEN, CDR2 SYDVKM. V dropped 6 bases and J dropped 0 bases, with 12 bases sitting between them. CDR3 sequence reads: CASSPSTISYEQYF. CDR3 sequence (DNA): TGTGCCAGCAGCCCTTCGACAATCTCCTACGAGCAGTACTTC.

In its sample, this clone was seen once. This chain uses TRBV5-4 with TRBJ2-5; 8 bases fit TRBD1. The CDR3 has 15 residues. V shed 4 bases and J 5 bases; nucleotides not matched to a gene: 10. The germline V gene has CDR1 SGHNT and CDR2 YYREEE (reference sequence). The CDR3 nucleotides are TGTGCCAGCAGCAAGCAGGGGGCGCATACCGAGACCCAGTACTTC. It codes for CASSKQGAHTETQYF.

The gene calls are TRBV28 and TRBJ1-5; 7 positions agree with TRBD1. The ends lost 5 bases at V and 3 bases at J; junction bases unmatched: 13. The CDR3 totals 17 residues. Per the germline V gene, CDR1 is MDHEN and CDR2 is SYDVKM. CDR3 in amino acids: CASSPQTGMRYNQPQHF. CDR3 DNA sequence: TGTGCCAGCAGTCCACAGACAGGGATGAGGTACAATCAGCCCCAGCATTTT.

The CDR3 nucleotides read TGTGCCAGCAGTTTATGGACTAGCCCCGCCTACAATGAGCAGTTCTTC. Its translation: CASSLWTSPAYNEQFF. This chain connects TRBV27 to TRBJ2-1, with 8 nucleotides matching TRBD2. Unmatched junction bases numbered 4, after V lost 1 base and J lost 2 bases. The germline CDR1 and CDR2 sequences are MNHEY and SMNVEV (reference sequence). The CDR3 covers 16 residues.

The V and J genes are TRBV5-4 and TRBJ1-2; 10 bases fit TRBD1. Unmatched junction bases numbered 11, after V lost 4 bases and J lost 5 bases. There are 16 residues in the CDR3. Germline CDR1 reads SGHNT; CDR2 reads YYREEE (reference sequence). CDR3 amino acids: CASSRSMPGQGYGYTF. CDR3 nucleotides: TGTGCCAGCAGCCGCTCCATGCCGGGACAGGGGTATGGCTACACCTTC.

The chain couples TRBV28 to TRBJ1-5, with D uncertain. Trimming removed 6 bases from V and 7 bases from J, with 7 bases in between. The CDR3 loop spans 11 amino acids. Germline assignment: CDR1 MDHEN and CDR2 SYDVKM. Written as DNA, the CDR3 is TGTGCCAGCAGCACAGACCAGCCCCAGCATTTT. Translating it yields CASSTDQPQHF.

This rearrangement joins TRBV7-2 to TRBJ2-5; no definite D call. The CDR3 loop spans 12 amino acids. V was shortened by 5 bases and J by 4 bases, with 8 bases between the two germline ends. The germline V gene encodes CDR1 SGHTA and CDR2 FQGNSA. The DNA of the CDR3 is TGTGCCAGCAGCGAAAGCCGAGAGACCCAGTACTTC. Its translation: CASSESRETQYF.

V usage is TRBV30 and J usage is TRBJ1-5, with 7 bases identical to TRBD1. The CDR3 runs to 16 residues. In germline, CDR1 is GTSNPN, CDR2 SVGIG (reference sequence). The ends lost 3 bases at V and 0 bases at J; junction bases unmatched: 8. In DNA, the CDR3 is TGTGCCTGGAGATCTAGACAGGGTGGTAGCAATCAGCCCCAGCATTTT. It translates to CAWRSRQGGSNQPQHF.

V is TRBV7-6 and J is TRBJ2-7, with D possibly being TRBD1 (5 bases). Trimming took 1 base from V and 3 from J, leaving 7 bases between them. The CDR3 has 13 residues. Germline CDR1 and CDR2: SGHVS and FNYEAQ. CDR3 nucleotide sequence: TGTGCCAGCAGCTTAGAAGACAGCTACGAGCAGTACTTC. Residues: CASSLEDSYEQYF.

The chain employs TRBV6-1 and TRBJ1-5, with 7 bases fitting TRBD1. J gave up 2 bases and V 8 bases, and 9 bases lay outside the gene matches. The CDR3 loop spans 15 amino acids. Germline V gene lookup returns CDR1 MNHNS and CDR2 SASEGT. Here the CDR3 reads CASDRAHDGNQPQHF. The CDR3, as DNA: TGTGCCAGCGACAGGGCCCATGACGGCAATCAGCCCCAGCATTTT.

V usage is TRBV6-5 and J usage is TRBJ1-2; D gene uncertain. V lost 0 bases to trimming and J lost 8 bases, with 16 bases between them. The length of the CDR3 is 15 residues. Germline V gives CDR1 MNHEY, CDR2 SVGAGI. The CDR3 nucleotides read TGTGCCAGCAGTTACTCAGGCCCAGAAAAGGAGGGCTACACCTTC. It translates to CASSYSGPEKEGYTF.

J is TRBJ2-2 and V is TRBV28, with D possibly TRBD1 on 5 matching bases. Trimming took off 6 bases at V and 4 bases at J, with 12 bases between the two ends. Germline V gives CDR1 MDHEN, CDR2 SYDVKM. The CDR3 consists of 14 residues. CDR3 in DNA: TGTGCCAGCAGGGCAGGGCTGGTCACCGGGGAGCTGTTTTTT. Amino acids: CASRAGLVTGELFF.

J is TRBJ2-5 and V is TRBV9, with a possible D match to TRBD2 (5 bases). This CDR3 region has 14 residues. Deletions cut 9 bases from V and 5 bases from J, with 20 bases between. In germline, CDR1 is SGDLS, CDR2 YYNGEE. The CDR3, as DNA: TGTGCCACCAGATTTAATGAGGGTTTGGAGACCCAGTACTTC. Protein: CATRFNEGLETQYF.

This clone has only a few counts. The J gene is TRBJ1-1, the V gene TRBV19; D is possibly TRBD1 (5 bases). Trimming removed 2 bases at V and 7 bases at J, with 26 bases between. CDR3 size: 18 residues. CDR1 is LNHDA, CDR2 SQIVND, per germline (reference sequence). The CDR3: CASSISYMAVGQSDEAFF. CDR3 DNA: TGTGCCAGTAGTATAAGCTATATGGCGGTGGGGCAGTCTGATGAAGCTTTCTTT.

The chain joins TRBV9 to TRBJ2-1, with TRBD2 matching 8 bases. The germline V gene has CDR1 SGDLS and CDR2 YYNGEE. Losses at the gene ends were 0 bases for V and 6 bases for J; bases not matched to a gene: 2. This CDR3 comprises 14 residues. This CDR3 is CASSVAGGANEQFF. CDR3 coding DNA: TGTGCCAGCAGCGTAGCGGGGGGGGCCAATGAGCAGTTCTTC. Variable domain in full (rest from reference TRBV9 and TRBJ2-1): DSGVTQTPKHLITATGQRVTLRCSPRSGDLSVYWYQQSLDQGLQFLIQYYNGEERAKGNILERFSAQQFPDLHSELNLSSLELGDSALYFCASSVAGGANEQFFGPGTRLTVL.